The present entry profiles one TCR beta chain with its context. Sequenced by immunoSEQ multiplex PCR; TCRdb stores in-frame clones only, minus some. Of about 250,000 clones listed, about 79% are singletons. The data belong to a study of blood T cell repertoires in COVID-19. Study background: The United States, Italy and Spain were the sources of the acute and convalescent COVID-19 samples.

The germline V gene has CDR1 MDHEN and CDR2 SYDVKM. V shed 6 bases, J shed 3 bases, and the junction held 7 bases outside the gene matches. The CDR3 length is 14 residues. This clonotype was sampled from a man at least 80 years old with acute or convalescent COVID-19. Input material: peripheral blood. The rearrangement joins TRBV28 to TRBJ1-2; 7 bases match TRBD1. Written as DNA, the CDR3 is TGTGCCAGCAGACCCAGGGGGGCTTACTATGGCTACACCTTC. Residues: CASRPRGAYYGYTF.